Only a few counts were recorded for the clone carrying this T cell receptor beta chain. No antigen is known for it. Individually, cDNA molecules had unique molecular identifiers attached to them. MiXCR was run by TCRdb on the 5' RACE reads, yielding one entry per CDR3 protein. The data show more than 35,000 distinct CDR3 sequences, 5% to 6.5% seen once. This entry belongs to a study of early T cells in non-severe SARS-CoV-2 infection. Whole-study context: Unsorted whole blood bulk RNA was sequenced, with unpaired chains.

Study-wide results and limits: There was a bias toward anti-spike CD8 responses in VDJdb matching, which missed private and CD4 specificities.

This clonotype was obtained from an adult who was a healthcare worker with PCR-confirmed SARS-CoV-2 infection or an uninfected control (not recorded which). The sequencing input was whole blood.

The CDR3 is CASSLGRGADTQYF. In DNA form, the CDR3 reads TGTGCCAGCAGCTTAGGACGCGGCGCAGATACGCAGTATTTT. The V call is TRBV7-8, the J call TRBJ2-3; no definite D call. Germline V gene sequence: CDR1 SGHVS, CDR2 FQNEAQ. This CDR3 is 14 amino acids long. The V gene lost 1 base and the J gene lost 4 bases, with 9 bases spanning the gap. The entire variable domain, with the rest obtained from reference TRBV7-8 and TRBJ2-3, is as follows: GAGVSQSPRYKVAKRGQDVALRCDPISGHVSLFWYQQALGQGPEFLTYFQNEAQLDKSGLPSDRFFAERPEGSVSTLKIQRTQQEDSAVYLCASSLGRGADTQYFGPGTRLTVL.